The T cell receptor beta chain under discussion was sequenced for a study of CD8+CD57+ T cells in acquired aplastic anemia. Broader study findings: Significance was not reached for CD8+ Simpson's diversity between patients and controls. The same twenty-nine CD8+ CDR3 sequences occurred in patients and in controls.

CD8+CD57+ cell expansion had been shown by flow cytometry in patients chosen for sequencing. This CDR3 has 14 residues. In germline, CDR1 is SGHVS, CDR2 FQNEAQ. V was shortened by 7 bases and J by 0 bases, with 12 bases between the two germline ends. The TCR beta profiling, which covered VDJ combination and CDR3 sequence, was carried out using genomic DNA as the template. From the reads, TCRdb called clonotypes with MiXCR, one entry per CDR3 protein. Of approximately 300,000 distinct CDR3 sequences in the sample, 50% to 65% were seen once. As regards this clonotype: Its matching antigen is unknown.

The V and J genes are TRBV7-8 and TRBJ1-2, with D possibly TRBD1 on 5 matching bases. This receptor was identified in a human donor with aplastic anemia. The material sequenced was sorted CD4+, CD8+, or CD8+CD57+ T cells (not recorded which) from PBMCs. The CDR3 nucleotides read TGTGCCAGCAACATTCTAGGGGCTAACTATGGCTACACCTTC. This translates into CASNILGANYGYTF.